This TCR beta chain comes out of a study of T cells expressing NK-cell markers. Study at large: Serological testing identified most of the eight sequenced donors as HCMV-seropositive and one as seronegative.

As concerns this clonotype: Its antigen remains unidentified.

Findings of the study overall: A handful of donors showed these clonotypes also leading the CD3+CD56-NKG2C+ fraction. Six of the donors carried dominant NKG2C+ clonotypes that took up roughly 1.0-7.0% of their CD8+ T cells. There remained a lack of clarity about HCMV specificity of expanded NKG2C+ T cell clones.

The CDR3 spans 15 residues. Per germline, CDR1 LGHNA and CDR2 YNFKEQ. Reanalyzing the 5' RACE reads, TCRdb keeps one entry per CDR3 protein, without DNA. The table lists over 100,000 distinct CDR3 sequences. This clonotype was sampled from a woman between 18 and 70 years old in good health. The gene calls are TRBV4-2 and TRBJ2-7; lacking DNA, the TRBD2 call made by TCRdb goes unchecked. The source material was blood T cells: a sorted CD56 or NKG2C T cell subset, CD4+ or CD8+ T cells, or bulk PBMC T cells (not recorded which). The CDR3 protein is CASSQEGSGRYEQYF.